A single sample gave rise to the 5 T cell receptor beta chains below, sequenced in a study of blood T cell repertoires in COVID-19. Clones were sequenced by immunoSEQ multiplex PCR, and TCRdb holds only the in-frame ones, with some missing. Here the sample spans 20,000 to 25,000 clones, around 85% being singletons. The sequenced sample consisted of peripheral blood. These receptor sequences come from an elderly woman with acute or convalescent COVID-19.

The chain employs TRBV3-1 (or the pseudogene TRBV3-2) and TRBJ2-7; D might be TRBD2 (6 bases). V was clipped by 3 bases and J by 8 bases, with 14 bases between them. The germline V gene has CDR1 LGHDT and CDR2 YNNKEL (reference sequence). CDR3 length equals 13 residues. This CDR3 reads CASSHMGGIQQYF. CDR3 DNA: TGTGCCAGCAGCCACATGGGGGGAATTCAGCAGTACTTC.

This clone has only a few counts. The chain links TRBV5-6 to TRBJ1-5, with TRBD1 as a possible D gene (5 bases). V was cut by 6 bases and J by 1 base, with 14 bases left in between. Germline V CDR1 and CDR2: SGHDT, YYEEEE. CDR3 length: 15 residues. The CDR3 loop reads CASTSRGGSNQPQHF. CDR3 DNA: TGTGCCAGCACCTCAAGGGGCGGAAGCAATCAGCCCCAGCATTTT.

The rearrangement joins TRBV3-1 (or the pseudogene TRBV3-2) to TRBJ1-6, with TRBD1 identical over 7 bases. From germline, CDR1 is LGHDT and CDR2 YNNKEL (reference sequence). With 6 bases clipped from V and 5 bases from J, the junction kept 7 bases outside the gene matches. CDR3 length equals 15 residues. CDR3 sequence reads: CASSSAGTDNSPLHF. In nucleotides, the CDR3 is TGTGCCAGCAGTTCCGCAGGGACAGATAATTCACCCCTCCACTTT.

A few counts support this clone. The chain combines TRBV5-8 with TRBJ1-3, with D possibly matching TRBD1 (6 bases). Germline CDR1 and CDR2: SGHTS and YDEGEE. Trimming left V 0 bases short and J 0 bases short, with 7 bases between. CDR3 length: 15 amino acids. CDR3 sequence reads: CASSLAGASGNTIYF. CDR3 in DNA: TGTGCCAGCAGCTTGGCAGGGGCCTCTGGAAACACCATATATTTT.

In this sample, this clone turned up a few times. V is TRBV7-2 and J is TRBJ1-1; 9 bases match TRBD1. The CDR3 length is 13 residues. After removal of 3 bases from V and 4 bases from J, the junction contained 0 bases not matched to a gene. Germline V gives CDR1 SGHTA, CDR2 FQGNSA. CDR3 sequence: CASSLTGGTEAFF. In DNA, the CDR3 is TGTGCCAGCAGCTTGACAGGGGGCACTGAAGCTTTCTTT.